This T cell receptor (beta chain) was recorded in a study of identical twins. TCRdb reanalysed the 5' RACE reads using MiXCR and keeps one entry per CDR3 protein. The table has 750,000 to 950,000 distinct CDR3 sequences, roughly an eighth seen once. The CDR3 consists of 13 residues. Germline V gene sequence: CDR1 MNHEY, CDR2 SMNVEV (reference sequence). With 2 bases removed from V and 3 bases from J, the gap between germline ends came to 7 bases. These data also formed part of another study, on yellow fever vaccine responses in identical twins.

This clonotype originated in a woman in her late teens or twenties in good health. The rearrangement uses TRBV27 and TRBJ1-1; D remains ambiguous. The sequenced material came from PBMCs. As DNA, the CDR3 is TGTGCCAGCAGTTTACGGCCTCACACTGAAGCTTTCTTT. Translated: CASSLRPHTEAFF.